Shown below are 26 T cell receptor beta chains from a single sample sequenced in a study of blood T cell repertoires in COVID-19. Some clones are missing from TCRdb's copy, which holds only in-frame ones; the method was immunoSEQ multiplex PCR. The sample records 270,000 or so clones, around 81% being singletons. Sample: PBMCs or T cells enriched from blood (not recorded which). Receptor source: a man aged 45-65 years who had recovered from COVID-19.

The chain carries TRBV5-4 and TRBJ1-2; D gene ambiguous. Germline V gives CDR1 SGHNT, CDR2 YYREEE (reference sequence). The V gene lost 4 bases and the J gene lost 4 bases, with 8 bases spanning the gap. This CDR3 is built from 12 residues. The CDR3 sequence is CASSQDTYGYTF. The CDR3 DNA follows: TGTGCCAGCAGCCAGGATACCTATGGCTACACCTTC.

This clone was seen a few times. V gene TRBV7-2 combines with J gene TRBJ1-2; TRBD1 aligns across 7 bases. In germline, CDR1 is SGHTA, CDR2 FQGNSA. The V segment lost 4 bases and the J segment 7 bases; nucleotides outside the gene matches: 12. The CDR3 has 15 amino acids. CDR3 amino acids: CASSSPTGYGGGYTF. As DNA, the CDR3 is TGTGCCAGCAGCTCTCCGACAGGGTATGGGGGTGGCTACACCTTC.

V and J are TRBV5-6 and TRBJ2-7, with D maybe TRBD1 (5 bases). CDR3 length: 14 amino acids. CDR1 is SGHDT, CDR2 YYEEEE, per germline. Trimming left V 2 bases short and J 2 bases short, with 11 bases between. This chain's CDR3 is CASSFVNRPYEQYF. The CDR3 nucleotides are TGTGCCAGCAGCTTCGTAAACAGGCCCTACGAGCAGTACTTC.

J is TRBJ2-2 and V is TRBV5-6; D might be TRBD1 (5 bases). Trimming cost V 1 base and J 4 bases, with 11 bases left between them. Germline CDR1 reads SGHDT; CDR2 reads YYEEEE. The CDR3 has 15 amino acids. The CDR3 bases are TGTGCCAGCAGCTTGTCCCTCAGGGCCACCGGGGAGCTGTTTTTT. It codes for CASSLSLRATGELFF. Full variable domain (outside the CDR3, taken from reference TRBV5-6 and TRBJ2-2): DAGVTQSPTHLIKTRGQQVTLRCSPKSGHDTVSWYQQALGQGPQFIFQYYEEEERQRGNFPDRFSGHQFPNYSSELNVNALLLGDSALYLCASSLSLRATGELFFGEGSRLTVL.

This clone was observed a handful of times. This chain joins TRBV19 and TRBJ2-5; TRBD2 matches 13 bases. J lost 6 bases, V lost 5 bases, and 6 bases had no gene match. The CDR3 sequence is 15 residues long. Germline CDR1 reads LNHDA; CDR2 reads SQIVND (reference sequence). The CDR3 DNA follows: TGTGCCAGTAGTCCAACACTAGCGGGGGGGCAGACCCAGTACTTC. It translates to CASSPTLAGGQTQYF.

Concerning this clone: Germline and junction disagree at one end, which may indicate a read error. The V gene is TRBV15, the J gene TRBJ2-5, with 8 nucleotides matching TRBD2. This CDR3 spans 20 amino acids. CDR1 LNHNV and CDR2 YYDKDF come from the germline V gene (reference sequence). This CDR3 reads CATSRDQVESGGPYQETQYF. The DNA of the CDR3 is TGTGCCACCAGCCGAGATCAGGTCGAGAGCGGGGGACCGTACCAAGAGACCCAGTACTTC.

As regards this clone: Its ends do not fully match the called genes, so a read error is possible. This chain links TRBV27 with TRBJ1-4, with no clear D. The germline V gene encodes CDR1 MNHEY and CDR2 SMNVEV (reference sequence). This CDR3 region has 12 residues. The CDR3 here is CASSLQNGKLFF. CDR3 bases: TGTGCCAGCAGTTTACAGAATGGAAAACTGTTTTTT.

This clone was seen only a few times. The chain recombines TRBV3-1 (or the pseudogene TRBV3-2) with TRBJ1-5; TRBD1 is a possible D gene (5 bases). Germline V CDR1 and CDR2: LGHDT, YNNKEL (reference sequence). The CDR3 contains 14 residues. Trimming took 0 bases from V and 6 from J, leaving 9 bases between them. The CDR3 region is CASSQDRAGQPQHF. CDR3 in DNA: TGTGCCAGCAGCCAAGACAGGGCTGGTCAGCCCCAGCATTTT.

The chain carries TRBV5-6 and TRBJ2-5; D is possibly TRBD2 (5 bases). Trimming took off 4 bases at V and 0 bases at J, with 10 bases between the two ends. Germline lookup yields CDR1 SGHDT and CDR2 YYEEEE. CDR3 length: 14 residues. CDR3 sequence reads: CASSPSPYQETQYF. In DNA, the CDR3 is TGTGCCAGCAGCCCTAGCCCGTACCAAGAGACCCAGTACTTC.

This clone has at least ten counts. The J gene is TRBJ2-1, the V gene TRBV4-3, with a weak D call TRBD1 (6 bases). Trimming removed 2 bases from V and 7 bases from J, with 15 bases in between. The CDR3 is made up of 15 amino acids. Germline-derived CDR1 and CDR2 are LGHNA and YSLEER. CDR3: CASSQIGAQGNEQFF. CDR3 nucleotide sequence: TGCGCCAGCAGCCAAATTGGGGCACAGGGAAATGAGCAGTTCTTC.

As DNA, the CDR3 is TGTGCCAGCAGCTCACCCACAGGGGGCTTAGAGACCCAGTACTTC. Amino acids: CASSSPTGGLETQYF. The V call is TRBV7-9, the J call TRBJ2-5; 9 positions agree with TRBD1. This CDR3 has 15 amino acids. The junction had 7 bases not matched to a gene; V was cut back by 4 bases and J by 4 bases. The germline V gene has CDR1 SEHNR and CDR2 FQNEAQ (reference sequence).

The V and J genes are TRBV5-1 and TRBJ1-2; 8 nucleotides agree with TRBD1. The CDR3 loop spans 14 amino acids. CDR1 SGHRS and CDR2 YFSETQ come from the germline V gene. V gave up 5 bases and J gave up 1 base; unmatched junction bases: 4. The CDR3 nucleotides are TGCGCCAGCAGAAACGACAGGGGTAACTATGGCTACACCTTC. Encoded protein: CASRNDRGNYGYTF.

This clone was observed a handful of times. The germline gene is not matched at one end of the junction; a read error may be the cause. In nucleotides, the CDR3 is TGTGCCAGCACCCAAAACCCGTTAGTTGGGGCATTGATATGGTTC. This codes for CASTQNPLVGALIWF. V is TRBV6-5 and J is TRBJ2-7, with a weak D call TRBD1 (5 bases). The CDR3 runs 15 residues. Germline values: CDR1 MNHEY, CDR2 SVGAGI.

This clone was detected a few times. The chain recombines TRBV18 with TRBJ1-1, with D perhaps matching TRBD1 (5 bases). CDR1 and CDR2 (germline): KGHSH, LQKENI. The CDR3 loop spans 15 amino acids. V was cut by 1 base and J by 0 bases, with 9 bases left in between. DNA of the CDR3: TGTGCCAGCTCACCACTCGACAGCCTGAACACTGAAGCTTTCTTT. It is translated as CASSPLDSLNTEAFF.

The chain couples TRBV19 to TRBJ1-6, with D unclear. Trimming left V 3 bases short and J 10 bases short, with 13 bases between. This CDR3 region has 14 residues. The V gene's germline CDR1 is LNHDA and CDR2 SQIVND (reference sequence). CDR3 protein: CASSMERGGSPLHF. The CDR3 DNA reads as TGTGCCAGTAGTATGGAGCGGGGAGGGTCACCCCTCCACTTT.

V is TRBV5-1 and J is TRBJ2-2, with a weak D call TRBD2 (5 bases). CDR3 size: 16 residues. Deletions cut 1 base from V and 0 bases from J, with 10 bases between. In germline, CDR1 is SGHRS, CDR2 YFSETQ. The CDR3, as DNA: TGCGCCAGCAGCTTGCAGCGGAGCGCGAACACCGGGGAGCTGTTTTTT. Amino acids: CASSLQRSANTGELFF.

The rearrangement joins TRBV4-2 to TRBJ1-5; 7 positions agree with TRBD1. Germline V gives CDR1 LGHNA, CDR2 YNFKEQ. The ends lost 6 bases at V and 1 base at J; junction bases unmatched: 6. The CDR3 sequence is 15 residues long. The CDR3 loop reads CASSLGTESNQPQHF. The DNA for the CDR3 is TGTGCCAGCAGTCTCGGGACAGAAAGCAATCAGCCCCAGCATTTT.

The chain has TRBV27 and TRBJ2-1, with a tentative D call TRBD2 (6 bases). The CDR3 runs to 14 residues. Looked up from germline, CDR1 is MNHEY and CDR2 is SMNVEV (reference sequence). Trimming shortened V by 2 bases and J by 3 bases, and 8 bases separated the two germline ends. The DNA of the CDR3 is TGTGCCAGCAGTTTAACTAGCCACTACAATGAGCAGTTCTTC. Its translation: CASSLTSHYNEQFF.

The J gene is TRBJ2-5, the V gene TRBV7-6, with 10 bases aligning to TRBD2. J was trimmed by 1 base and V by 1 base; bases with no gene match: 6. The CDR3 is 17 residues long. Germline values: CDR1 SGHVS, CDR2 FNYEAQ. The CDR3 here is CASSLGVVAGGQETQYF. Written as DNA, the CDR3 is TGTGCCAGCAGCTTAGGAGTGGTAGCGGGGGGCCAAGAGACCCAGTACTTC.

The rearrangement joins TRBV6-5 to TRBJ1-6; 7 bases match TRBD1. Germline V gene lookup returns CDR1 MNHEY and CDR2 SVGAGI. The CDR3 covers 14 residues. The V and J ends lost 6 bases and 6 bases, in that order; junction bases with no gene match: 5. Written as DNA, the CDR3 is TGTGCCAGCAGGCCCACAGGGGTTAATTCACCCCTCCACTTT. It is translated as CASRPTGVNSPLHF.

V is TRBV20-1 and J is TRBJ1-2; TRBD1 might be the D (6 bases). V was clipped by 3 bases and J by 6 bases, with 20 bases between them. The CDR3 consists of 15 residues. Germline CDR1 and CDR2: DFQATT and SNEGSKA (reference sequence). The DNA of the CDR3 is TGCAGTGCTAGTATTCCCCAGGGGCTACGAAATGGCTACACCTTC. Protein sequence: CSASIPQGLRNGYTF.

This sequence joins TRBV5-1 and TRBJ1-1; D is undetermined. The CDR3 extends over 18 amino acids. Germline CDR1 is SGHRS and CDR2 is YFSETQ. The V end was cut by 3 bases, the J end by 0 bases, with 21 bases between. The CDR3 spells CASSSAVWGVGMNTEAFF. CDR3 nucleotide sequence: TGCGCCAGCAGCTCGGCTGTCTGGGGTGTCGGGATGAACACTGAAGCTTTCTTT.

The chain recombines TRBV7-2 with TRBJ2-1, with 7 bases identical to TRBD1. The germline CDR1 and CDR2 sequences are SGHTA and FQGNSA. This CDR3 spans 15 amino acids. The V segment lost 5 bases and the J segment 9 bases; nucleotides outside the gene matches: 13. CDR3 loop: CASSTQGRLGGEQFF. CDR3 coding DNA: TGTGCCAGCAGCACACAGGGGCGATTAGGAGGTGAGCAGTTCTTC.

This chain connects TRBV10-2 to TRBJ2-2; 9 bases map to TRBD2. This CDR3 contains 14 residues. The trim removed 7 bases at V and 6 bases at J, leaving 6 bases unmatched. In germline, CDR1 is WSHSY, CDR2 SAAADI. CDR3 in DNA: TGCGCCAGCACCCCGGGACTAGCCCCCGGGGAGCTGTTTTTT. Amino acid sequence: CASTPGLAPGELFF.

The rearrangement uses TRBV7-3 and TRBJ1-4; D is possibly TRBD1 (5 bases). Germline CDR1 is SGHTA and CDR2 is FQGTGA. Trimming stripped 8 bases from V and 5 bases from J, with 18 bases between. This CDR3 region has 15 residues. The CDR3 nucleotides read TGTGCCAGCCCCCCCGCTGGAGGGGCAAATGAAAAACTGTTTTTT. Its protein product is CASPPAGGANEKLFF.

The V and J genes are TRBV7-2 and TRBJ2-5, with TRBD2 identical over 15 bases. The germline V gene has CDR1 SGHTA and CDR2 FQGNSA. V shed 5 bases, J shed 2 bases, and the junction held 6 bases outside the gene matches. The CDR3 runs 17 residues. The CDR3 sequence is CASSPGTSGGWQETQYF. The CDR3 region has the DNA TGTGCCAGCAGCCCCGGGACTAGCGGGGGGTGGCAAGAGACCCAGTACTTC.